Listed below are T cell receptor beta chains from one sample, sequenced in a study of CD8+ T cells in alopecia areata. Produced via immunoSEQ multiplex PCR; TCRdb's table is partial and in-frame only. The sample has some 200,000 clones, 59% seen once; the top ten hold 14% to 15%. Source: CD4+ T cells sorted from blood, taken at week 0. The receptors originated from a human donor with alopecia areata. Each CDR3 is given without its conserved first and last residue. Each record gives: J gene, V gene, clone size, CDR3 protein. Expanded clones get a size class; other rows say once, few or many, or leave the size out.

j_gene: TRBJ2-7; v_gene: TRBV2; abundance: -; CDR3aa: ASSERAQGAKEQY
j_gene: TRBJ2-3; v_gene: TRBV19; abundance: few; CDR3aa: ASSIEGTDTQY
j_gene: TRBJ1-1; v_gene: TRBV29-1; abundance: -; CDR3aa: SVETRMNTEAF
j_gene: TRBJ2-1; v_gene: TRBV5-1; abundance: -; CDR3aa: ASSLTTSGGFNEQF
j_gene: TRBJ2-3; v_gene: TRBV30; abundance: -; CDR3aa: AWSVRDTQY
j_gene: TRBJ2-1; v_gene: TRBV7-9; abundance: -; CDR3aa: ASSSTSGGYNEQF
j_gene: TRBJ2-6; v_gene: TRBV9; abundance: -; CDR3aa: ASSVGTGFSGANVLT
j_gene: TRBJ2-7; v_gene: TRBV7-9; abundance: -; CDR3aa: ASTSLRQGGGEQY
j_gene: TRBJ2-3; v_gene: TRBV5-6; abundance: -; CDR3aa: ASIPGQRETDTQY
j_gene: TRBJ2-7; v_gene: TRBV30; abundance: few; CDR3aa: AWSVGDIASREQY
j_gene: TRBJ2-7; v_gene: TRBV18; abundance: -; CDR3aa: ASSHRDTYEQY
j_gene: TRBJ2-1; v_gene: TRBV10-3; abundance: few; CDR3aa: ATSLQGEGYNEQF
j_gene: TRBJ1-5; v_gene: TRBV29-1; abundance: few; CDR3aa: SVGTGGREQPQH
j_gene: TRBJ2-1; v_gene: TRBV2; abundance: -; CDR3aa: ASKGDRVGHEQF
j_gene: TRBJ1-6; v_gene: TRBV27; abundance: -; CDR3aa: ASSFQDGRNSPLH
j_gene: TRBJ2-3; v_gene: TRBV29-1; abundance: -; CDR3aa: SGDPSGTDTQY
j_gene: TRBJ2-7; v_gene: TRBV29-1; abundance: -; CDR3aa: SGGQTYEQY